Following are 23 T cell receptor beta chains from one sample sequenced in a study of blood T cells in healthy people across ages. A second about 7 to 11 cycle PCR used barcoded and J-beta primers. From the 5' RACE reads, TCRdb called clonotypes with MiXCR, one entry per CDR3 protein. This table has 790,000 or so distinct CDR3 sequences, about half appearing once. Sequencing used blood. These receptors were obtained from an elderly man in good health.

This rearrangement joins TRBV5-1 to TRBJ1-1; unclear D gene. The CDR3 runs to 14 residues. The germline V gene has CDR1 SGHRS and CDR2 YFSETQ. Trimming cost V 0 bases and J 8 bases, with 14 bases left between them. The CDR3 is CASSLGALNGEAFF. The CDR3, as DNA: TGCGCCAGCAGCTTGGGGGCCCTTAACGGCGAAGCTTTCTTT. The full variable domain, in which reference TRBV5-1 and TRBJ1-1 provide the parts outside the CDR3, is KAGVTQTPRYLIKTRGQQVTLSCSPISGHRSVSWYQQTPGQGLQFLFEYFSETQRNKGNFPGRFSGRQFSNSRSEMNVSTLELGDSALYLCASSLGALNGEAFFGQGTRLTVV.

This sequence joins TRBV6-1 and TRBJ2-7; 9 bases map to TRBD1. Looked up from germline, CDR1 is MNHNS and CDR2 is SASEGT. The V gene end was trimmed by 6 bases and the J gene end by 3 bases; junction bases not matched to a gene: 9. The CDR3 runs 15 residues. The CDR3 coding sequence is TGTGCCAGCAGCTCTGGACAGGGGCTGGACTACGAGCAGTACTTC. Protein product: CASSSGQGLDYEQYF.

Remarks on this clonotype: A much larger clone differs by one base, so this may be a read error. The chain carries TRBV12-3 or TRBV12-4 and TRBJ2-3; the D is unclear. CDR3 length equals 11 residues. V was clipped by 9 bases and J by 4 bases, with 8 bases between them. CDR3 DNA sequence: TGTGCCAGAGGTAGGGCAGATACGCAGTATTTT. Its protein product is CARGRADTQYF.

This chain connects TRBV20-1 to TRBJ1-2; 7 bases match TRBD1. This CDR3 has 13 residues. Germline loops: CDR1 DFQATT, CDR2 SNEGSKA (reference sequence). V shed 0 bases and J 7 bases; nucleotides not matched to a gene: 5. The CDR3 DNA reads as TGCAGTGCTAGAGATAAGGGGGCAGGTGGCTACACCTTC. This codes for CSARDKGAGGYTF.

The J gene is TRBJ2-4, the V gene TRBV13; D could derive from TRBD1 or TRBD2 (5 bases each). V gave up 0 bases and J gave up 2 bases, with 11 bases separating them. There are 16 residues in the CDR3. Germline CDR1 is PRHDT and CDR2 is FYEKMQ (reference sequence). The DNA for the CDR3 is TGTGCCAGCAGCTTAGGACGAGGGGCTCCCAAAAACATTCAGTACTTC. It is translated as CASSLGRGAPKNIQYF.

The V and J genes are TRBV7-2 and TRBJ1-5, with TRBD1 as a possible D gene (5 bases). The CDR3 sequence is 14 residues long. V lost 7 bases to trimming and J lost 4 bases, with 14 bases between them. Germline V lookup: CDR1 SGHTA, CDR2 FQGNSA. CDR3 sequence (DNA): TGTGCCAGCAACCTCCAGGGAGGGAATCAGCCCCAGCATTTT. This encodes CASNLQGGNQPQHF.

The chain's CDR3 is CASSPPTSGRTDTQYF. CDR3 nucleotides: TGTGCCAGCAGCCCCCCGACTAGCGGGAGAACAGATACGCAGTATTTT. This chain connects TRBV7-2 to TRBJ2-3; 12 bases agree with TRBD2. Trimming cost V 5 bases and J 3 bases; bases outside gene matches: 6. The CDR3 totals 16 residues. The germline V gene has CDR1 SGHTA and CDR2 FQGNSA.

This clonotype has only a few counts. The chain links TRBV11-3 to TRBJ1-5, with D maybe TRBD1 (6 bases). Germline V gene data show CDR1 as SGHNT and CDR2 as YENEEA. V dropped 5 bases and J dropped 0 bases, with 8 bases sitting between them. This CDR3 is built from 14 residues. The CDR3 nucleotides read TGTGCCAGCAGCCAGGGACATAGCAATCAGCCCCAGCATTTT. It translates to CASSQGHSNQPQHF. The whole variable domain, remainder taken from reference TRBV11-3 and TRBJ1-5, is EAGVVQSPRYKIIEKKQPVAFWCNPISGHNTLYWYLQNLGQGPELLIRYENEEAVDDSQLPKDRFSAERLKGVDSTLKIQPAELGDSAVYLCASSQGHSNQPQHFGDGTRLSIL.

This clonotype was observed a few times. The chain uses TRBV20-1 and TRBJ2-7, with 8 bases identical to TRBD2. The CDR3 runs to 14 residues. Germline V gene sequence: CDR1 DFQATT, CDR2 SNEGSKA (reference sequence). The V segment lost 0 bases and the J segment 2 bases; nucleotides outside the gene matches: 3. In DNA, the CDR3 is TGCAGTGCTAGAGATCTTAGCGGGGCCTACGAGCAGTACTTC. Translating gives CSARDLSGAYEQYF.

The chain has TRBV28 and TRBJ1-5, with TRBD1 matching over 10 bases. The J segment lost 7 bases and the V segment lost 6 bases, leaving 6 bases of the junction unmatched. This CDR3 contains 14 residues. The V gene's germline CDR1 is MDHEN and CDR2 SYDVKM. The CDR3 DNA reads TGTGCCAGCAGGTCCGGGACAGGGGTGCAGCCCCAGCATTTT. Translation: CASRSGTGVQPQHF. The full variable domain, in which reference TRBV28 and TRBJ1-5 provide the parts outside the CDR3, is DVKVTQSSRYLVKRTGEKVFLECVQDMDHENMFWYRQDPGLGLRLIYFSYDVKMKEKGDIPEGYSVSREKKERFSLILESASTNQTSMYLCASRSGTGVQPQHFGDGTRLSIL.

The rearrangement joins TRBV10-3 to TRBJ1-2, with TRBD1 as a possible D gene (6 bases). The CDR3 length is 12 residues. Germline CDR1 and CDR2: ENHRY and SYGVKD. The V gene lost 6 bases and the J gene lost 3 bases, with 8 bases spanning the gap. The CDR3 spells CAIREGDYGYTF. The CDR3 DNA reads as TGTGCCATCAGGGAGGGGGACTATGGCTACACCTTC.

The rearrangement joins TRBV11-3 to TRBJ2-1; D is ambiguous. The CDR3 consists of 11 residues. CDR1 and CDR2 (germline): SGHNT, YENEEA. V was trimmed by 4 bases and J by 8 bases, leaving 6 bases between them. This CDR3 is CASSSKHEQFF. In DNA, the CDR3 is TGTGCCAGCAGCTCCAAGCATGAGCAGTTCTTC.

This clonotype was seen a handful of times. This chain links TRBV12-3 or TRBV12-4 with TRBJ2-1; D call uncertain. The ends were cut back, 8 bases at V and 5 bases at J, with 7 bases in the middle. The CDR3 totals 11 residues. The CDR3 region is CASGFHNEQFF. For the CDR3, the DNA is TGTGCCAGCGGGTTTCACAATGAGCAGTTCTTC.

This chain joins TRBV29-1 and TRBJ2-5; maybe TRBD2 (6 bases). V lost 3 bases and J 3 bases, leaving 11 bases between the germline ends. Germline V gene data show CDR1 as SQVTM and CDR2 as ANQGSEA. The length of the CDR3 is 13 residues. The CDR3 coding sequence is TGCAGCGTTGATGGACTACAAGAAGAGACCCAGTACTTC. Encoded protein: CSVDGLQEETQYF.

This clonotype was picked up a small number of times. The chain couples TRBV29-1 to TRBJ1-5; the match to TRBD1 covers 9 bases. The CDR3 sequence is 13 residues long. V shed 7 bases, J shed 3 bases, and the junction held 4 bases outside the gene matches. CDR1 is SQVTM and CDR2 is ANQGSEA in the germline V gene. DNA for the CDR3: TGCAGCGCCGGGACAGGGTTCAATCAGCCCCAGCATTTT. Translating gives CSAGTGFNQPQHF.

This clonotype was counted only a few times. The chain employs TRBV29-1 and TRBJ2-3; the D gene is possibly TRBD2 (6 bases). Germline V CDR1 and CDR2: SQVTM, ANQGSEA. V dropped 0 bases and J dropped 2 bases, with 12 bases sitting between them. This CDR3 spans 15 amino acids. The CDR3 DNA is TGCAGCGTTGAAGATGTAGTAGCGGACACAGATACGCAGTATTTT. Its protein product is CSVEDVVADTDTQYF.

The chain uses TRBV14 and TRBJ2-7; D ambiguous. The CDR3 length is 13 residues. The V end was cut by 4 bases, the J end by 3 bases, with 10 bases between. Germline V gene sequence: CDR1 SGHDN, CDR2 FVKESK. In DNA, the CDR3 is TGTGCCAGCAGCCCTTTGCCCGGCTACGAGCAGTACTTC. This encodes CASSPLPGYEQYF.

The chain joins TRBV7-9 to TRBJ2-1; a possible D gene is TRBD1 (5 bases). Germline assignment: CDR1 SEHNR and CDR2 FQNEAQ (reference sequence). This CDR3 spans 15 amino acids. Trimming left V 1 base short and J 7 bases short, with 14 bases between. CDR3 residues: CASSLDRSFGNEQFF. The CDR3 DNA sequence: TGTGCCAGCAGCTTAGACAGGAGTTTCGGTAATGAGCAGTTCTTC.

CDR3 residues: CASSINRDRNTEAFF. The CDR3, as DNA: TGTGCCAGCAGTATAAACCGGGACAGGAACACTGAAGCTTTCTTT. This chain joins TRBV6-8 and TRBJ1-1, with TRBD1 matching over 7 bases. This CDR3 contains 15 residues. V dropped 5 bases and J dropped 1; count of bases not matched to a gene: 7. Germline-derived CDR1 and CDR2 are MNHGY and SAAAGT.

This clonotype appeared a few times. CDR3: CASSPGGGLQETQYF. Here the CDR3 DNA reads TGTGCCAGCAGCCCCGGGGGGGGGTTACAAGAGACCCAGTACTTC. The chain is built from TRBV7-2 and TRBJ2-5, with 8 nucleotides matching TRBD2. Looked up from germline, CDR1 is SGHTA and CDR2 is FQGNSA. This CDR3 has 15 amino acids. V was pared by 5 bases and J by 2 bases, with 7 bases of the junction left unmatched.

This chain uses TRBV12-3 or TRBV12-4 with TRBJ2-7; D is unclear. The CDR3 covers 15 residues. Trimming cost V 1 base and J 5 bases, with 15 bases left between them. DNA of the CDR3: TGTGCCAGCAGTTTAGAATATGGGAAAACGGACGAGCAGTACTTC. It yields the protein CASSLEYGKTDEQYF.

The chain is built from TRBV4-3 and TRBJ1-1, with 9 bases matching TRBD1. From germline, CDR1 is LGHNA and CDR2 YSLEER. V gave up 4 bases and J gave up 10 bases; unmatched junction bases: 4. This CDR3 has 12 residues. The CDR3 DNA follows: TGCGCCAGCAGCCGAGGGACAGGGTTAGCTTTCTTT. Amino acid sequence: CASSRGTGLAFF.

The chain joins TRBV12-3 or TRBV12-4 to TRBJ2-7; TRBD1 agrees at 7 bases. The junction had 7 bases not matched to a gene; V was cut back by 2 bases and J by 3 bases. CDR3 length: 15 amino acids. CDR3: CASSLIPDRFYEQYF. CDR3 nucleotides: TGTGCCAGCAGTTTAATCCCGGACAGGTTCTACGAGCAGTACTTC.